This is a list of T cell receptor beta chains from one sample in a study of CD8 T cells in Susac syndrome. TCRdb re-called the immunoSEQ multiplex PCR reads through MiXCR, storing one row per CDR3 protein. In the table there are around 130,000 distinct CDR3 sequences, about 93% of which are singletons. The sample comprised CD8+ T cells from PBMCs. Receptors were obtained from a human donor with Susac syndrome. Both conserved end residues are part of each CDR3. The order of the fields is D gene, V gene, clone size, J gene, CDR3 DNA, CDR3 protein. The D gene is left open where the match is weak. Only part of the rows carry a size: once, few, many, or a class if the clone is expanded.

d_gene: TRBD1; v_gene: TRBV11-1; abundance: -; j_gene: TRBJ2-7; CDR3nt: TGTGCCAGCAGCCGGGACAGCTACGAGCAGTACTTC; CDR3aa: CASSRDSYEQYF
d_gene: -; v_gene: TRBV20-1; abundance: -; j_gene: TRBJ1-5; CDR3nt: TGCAGTGCTCCCGACGGGAAGGGCAATCAGCCCCAGCATTTT; CDR3aa: CSAPDGKGNQPQHF
d_gene: -; v_gene: TRBV12-3/TRBV12-4; abundance: once; j_gene: TRBJ2-7; CDR3nt: TGTGCCAGCAGTTTGGGAATCCGGGAGCAGTACTTC; CDR3aa: CASSLGIREQYF
d_gene: TRBD1; v_gene: TRBV27; abundance: -; j_gene: TRBJ2-7; CDR3nt: TGTGCCAGCGGAAACAGGGGATCCTACGAGCAGTACTTC; CDR3aa: CASGNRGSYEQYF
d_gene: -; v_gene: TRBV29-1; abundance: -; j_gene: TRBJ2-7; CDR3nt: TGCAGCGTTTTAGTCTCCTACGAGCAGTACTTC; CDR3aa: CSVLVSYEQYF
d_gene: -; v_gene: TRBV11-2; abundance: -; j_gene: TRBJ2-1; CDR3nt: TGTGCCAGCAGCTGGGGCCGGGGCAATGAGCAGTTCTTC; CDR3aa: CASSWGRGNEQFF
d_gene: TRBD2; v_gene: TRBV3-1; abundance: -; j_gene: TRBJ2-3; CDR3nt: TGTGCCAGCAGCCCGGGGACTAGCGGGGGAGCTAGCACAGATACGCAGTATTTT; CDR3aa: CASSPGTSGGASTDTQYF
d_gene: TRBD1; v_gene: TRBV7-9; abundance: -; j_gene: TRBJ2-5; CDR3nt: TGTGCCAGCAGCCCGGGACAGGTGGAGACCCAGTACTTC; CDR3aa: CASSPGQVETQYF
d_gene: -; v_gene: TRBV5-1; abundance: -; j_gene: TRBJ2-1; CDR3nt: TGCGCCAGCAGCCAAAGAAACCCCTTATACAATGAGCAGTTCTTC; CDR3aa: CASSQRNPLYNEQFF
d_gene: TRBD2; v_gene: TRBV20-1; abundance: -; j_gene: TRBJ2-1; CDR3nt: TGCAGTGCTTGGATTAGCGGGGGGGCCTACAATGAGCAGTTCTTC; CDR3aa: CSAWISGGAYNEQFF
d_gene: -; v_gene: TRBV27; abundance: -; j_gene: TRBJ2-1; CDR3nt: TGTGCCAGCAGTTCGGTAGGGGAGCAGTTCTTC; CDR3aa: CASSSVGEQFF
d_gene: -; v_gene: TRBV9; abundance: -; j_gene: TRBJ2-1; CDR3nt: TGTGCCAGCAGCCCAGGTAGTAGCTCCTACAATGAGCAGTTCTTC; CDR3aa: CASSPGSSSYNEQFF
d_gene: TRBD1; v_gene: TRBV4-1; abundance: -; j_gene: TRBJ1-6; CDR3nt: TGCGCCAGCAGACAACTGAGGGACAGGGGAAATTCACCCCTCCACTTT; CDR3aa: CASRQLRDRGNSPLHF
d_gene: -; v_gene: TRBV25-1; abundance: -; j_gene: TRBJ1-2; CDR3nt: TGTGCCAGCAGCTCAATGGGGAGTGGTGGCTACACCTTC; CDR3aa: CASSSMGSGGYTF
d_gene: -; v_gene: TRBV10-3; abundance: -; j_gene: TRBJ2-7; CDR3nt: TGTGCCATCAGTGCTTCGGGACGGGTCGACGAGCAGTACTTC; CDR3aa: CAISASGRVDEQYF
d_gene: TRBD2; v_gene: TRBV9; abundance: -; j_gene: TRBJ2-2; CDR3nt: TGTGCCAGTCAAGACGGGGGAGGGACCGGGGAGCTGTTTTTT; CDR3aa: CASQDGGGTGELFF
d_gene: -; v_gene: TRBV7-9; abundance: -; j_gene: TRBJ2-4; CDR3nt: TGTGCCAGCAGCCCAGACAGGCCCGTAGCCATTCAGTACTTC; CDR3aa: CASSPDRPVAIQYF
d_gene: -; v_gene: TRBV15; abundance: -; j_gene: TRBJ2-1; CDR3nt: TGTGCCACCAGCAGAGGCGGGGAGTCCTACAATGAGCAGTTCTTC; CDR3aa: CATSRGGESYNEQFF
d_gene: -; v_gene: TRBV5-1; abundance: once; j_gene: TRBJ2-5; CDR3nt: TGCGCCAGCAGCTGGAATGGGGGGGCAGGAGAGACCCAGTACTTC; CDR3aa: CASSWNGGAGETQYF
d_gene: -; v_gene: TRBV29-1; abundance: -; j_gene: TRBJ1-2; CDR3nt: TGCAGCGTTGAAGATCCGGCAGAAGACTATGGCTACACCTTC; CDR3aa: CSVEDPAEDYGYTF
d_gene: -; v_gene: TRBV15; abundance: -; j_gene: TRBJ2-1; CDR3nt: TGTGCCACCAGCAGAGACAGAGATTACAATGAGCAGTTCTTC; CDR3aa: CATSRDRDYNEQFF
d_gene: -; v_gene: TRBV11-2; abundance: -; j_gene: TRBJ2-1; CDR3nt: TGTGCCAGCAGCTCAATTTCCTACAATGAGCAGTTCTTC; CDR3aa: CASSSISYNEQFF
d_gene: -; v_gene: TRBV19; abundance: -; j_gene: TRBJ1-1; CDR3nt: TGTGCCAGTAGTCAGCAGGCGCAGAACACTGAAGCTTTCTTT; CDR3aa: CASSQQAQNTEAFF
d_gene: TRBD1; v_gene: TRBV4-1; abundance: -; j_gene: TRBJ2-3; CDR3nt: TGCGCCACCAGGGGGCTCGGCACAGATACGCAGTATTTT; CDR3aa: CATRGLGTDTQYF
d_gene: TRBD1; v_gene: TRBV9; abundance: -; j_gene: TRBJ1-2; CDR3nt: TGTGCCAGCAGCGGCGGGACAGATGCTGCTATAGCTAACTATGGCTACACCTTC; CDR3aa: CASSGGTDAAIANYGYTF
d_gene: TRBD1; v_gene: TRBV20-1; abundance: -; j_gene: TRBJ2-7; CDR3nt: TGCAGTGCTAGGGACGGGGGACAGGGGGACTACGAGCAGTACTTC; CDR3aa: CSARDGGQGDYEQYF
d_gene: -; v_gene: TRBV9; abundance: -; j_gene: TRBJ2-5; CDR3nt: TGTGCCAGCAGCGCCCCCCTGGACAGCAGCCAAGAGACCCAGTACTTC; CDR3aa: CASSAPLDSSQETQYF
d_gene: -; v_gene: TRBV12-3/TRBV12-4; abundance: -; j_gene: TRBJ1-1; CDR3nt: TGTGCCAGCAGTTCAAACCCTCAGGTCACTGAAGCTTTCTTT; CDR3aa: CASSSNPQVTEAFF